This TCR beta chain stems from a study of cytomegalovirus exposure and HLA in healthy donors. Study-level results: Common viral pathogens seemed to be connected with several of the most significant clusters, according to a later analysis. Accurate prediction of HLA-A and HLA-B alleles (for most subjects) was reportedly achieved from TCR beta sequences. Presence/absence analyses assumed roughly uniform sequencing depth across donors. Researchers catalogued about 150 TCR beta chains as cytomegalovirus-associated.

Primers for the PCR totalled 60 Vbeta and 13 Jbeta. Here immunoSEQ multiplex PCR was the method, and the copy in TCRdb shows in-frame clones only, minus some. The table shows around 140,000 clones, with around 80% occurring only once. The V gene's germline CDR1 is MNHEY and CDR2 SMNVEV (reference sequence). V lost 10 bases, J lost 8 bases, and 21 bases lay in between. This CDR3 is 14 amino acids long. With respect to this clone: Its antigen is not identified.

The origin of this receptor is a female donor in good health and CMV-seronegative. Specimen: PBMCs. The chain uses TRBV27 and TRBJ2-1, with a tentative D call TRBD2 (6 bases). The chain's CDR3 is CATRGWGDGDEQFF. The CDR3 DNA reads TGTGCCACCCGAGGGTGGGGGGACGGGGATGAGCAGTTCTTC.